Listed here are 9 T cell receptor beta chains from one sample, sequenced in a study of prognosis after radiotherapy for stage I lung cancer (dated by TCRdb to about 2021). The sample was run on an Illumina HiSeq 3000. Two rounds of multiplex PCR were used to amplify the TCR beta CDR3 region from genomic DNA. In the first round of PCR, primers specific to each TRBV and TRBJ gene were used, and the primer sequences are filed in Chinese patent CN105087789A. Using fastp at Q25 and MiXCR, TCRdb reprocessed the public reads and kept productive beta chains. Rows are combined by CDR3 protein, so each entry shows the most common genes and DNA. This sample lists approximately 22,000 distinct CDR3 sequences; approximately 43% were detected once. 31% of the sample rests with the top ten. The sequences come from PBMCs, collected before or after stereotactic body radiation therapy (not recorded which). Every receptor here comes from a donor aged 50 or older with non-small cell lung cancer.

Comment on this clonotype: It may be a read error: a sequence one base away is much more abundant. The chain employs TRBV6-9 and TRBJ2-7; D may be TRBD1 or TRBD2 (5 bases each). CDR3 length: 16 amino acids. Per germline, CDR1 MNHGY and CDR2 SVAAGI. CDR3 in DNA: TGTACCAGCAGTTACGGGACGTCTGGTGGGCTATACGAGCAGTACTTC. It encodes CTSSYGTSGGLYEQYF.

By proportion, this clonotype is large (0.1 to 1%). Relative to the germline gene, one junction end is altered; a read error may explain this. The gene calls are TRBV5-5 and TRBJ1-5; D not resolved. The CDR3 totals 16 residues. Germline V lookup: CDR1 SGHKS, CDR2 YYEKEE (reference sequence). CDR3 sequence reads: CASSLERTTRGQPQHF. CDR3 in DNA: TGCGCCAGCAGCTTGGAAAGAACAACGCGTGGTCAGCCCCAGCATTTT.

A remark on this clonotype: One junction end disagrees with the germline gene, perhaps due to a read error. V and J are TRBV9 and TRBJ1-2, with D perhaps matching TRBD1 (5 bases). CDR1 and CDR2 from the germline V gene are SGDLS and YYNGEE. The CDR3 has 14 amino acids. The CDR3 reads CASSRLRDGYVYTF. CDR3 in DNA: TGTGCCAGCAGCAGACTCAGGGACGGCTATGTCTACACCTTC.

At least ten counts were recorded for this clonotype. The chain joins TRBV7-2 to TRBJ2-7; 7 nucleotides match TRBD2. The V segment lost 5 bases and the J segment 2 bases; nucleotides outside the gene matches: 6. Germline V gives CDR1 SGHTA, CDR2 FQGNSA. The CDR3 is made up of 14 amino acids. CDR3 in amino acids: CASSEYSGTYEQYF. The DNA for the CDR3 is TGTGCCAGCAGCGAATACAGCGGGACCTACGAGCAGTACTTC.

This clonotype has a count of ten or more. The chain recombines TRBV5-6 with TRBJ2-3; TRBD2 matches at 12 bases. V gave up 0 bases and J gave up 4 bases; unmatched junction bases: 6. The CDR3 totals 17 residues. Germline V gives CDR1 SGHDT, CDR2 YYEEEE. The DNA of the CDR3 is TGTGCCAGCAGCTTGGGAGTTCTAGCGGGAGGGTCAGATACGCAGTATTTT. Protein product: CASSLGVLAGGSDTQYF. The variable domain in full, with the rest retrieved from reference TRBV5-6 and TRBJ2-3, is DAGVTQSPTHLIKTRGQQVTLRCSPKSGHDTVSWYQQALGQGPQFIFQYYEEEERQRGNFPDRFSGHQFPNYSSELNVNALLLGDSALYLCASSLGVLAGGSDTQYFGPGTRLTVL.

The genes are TRBV2 and TRBJ2-3, with TRBD1 matching 8 bases. The CDR3 is made up of 15 amino acids. V was pared by 5 bases and J by 0 bases, with 4 bases of the junction left unmatched. Germline loops: CDR1 SNHLY, CDR2 FYNNEI. The CDR3 sequence: CASSRGQGSTDTQYF. In DNA form, the CDR3 reads TGTGCCAGCAGTCGCGGACAGGGTAGCACAGATACGCAGTATTTT.

This clonotype qualifies as medium-sized (0.01 to 0.1%). The chain uses TRBV20-1 and TRBJ1-5; the match to TRBD1 covers 11 bases. Germline lookup yields CDR1 DFQATT and CDR2 SNEGSKA (reference sequence). The CDR3 sequence is 14 residues long. The V gene end was trimmed by 6 bases and the J gene end by 7 bases; junction bases not matched to a gene: 8. The CDR3 DNA reads TGCAGTGCCCCCCGGACAGGGGGCGGGCAGCCCCAGCATTTT. As protein: CSAPRTGGGQPQHF.

This clonotype was recorded at least ten times. The chain recombines TRBV6-1 with TRBJ1-5; D is perhaps TRBD1 (5 bases). The CDR3 totals 18 residues. V lost 3 bases and J lost 2, with 20 bases in between. The germline V gene has CDR1 MNHNS and CDR2 SASEGT. The CDR3 nucleotides are TGTGCCAGCAGTGACAGGGAGCGATTAAATTTGGGCAATCAGCCCCAGCATTTT. This gives the protein CASSDRERLNLGNQPQHF.

Ten or more counts support this clonotype. The rearrangement joins TRBV2 to TRBJ1-5; D ambiguous. CDR1 and CDR2 from the germline V gene are SNHLY and FYNNEI. V lost 4 bases and J 2 bases, leaving 12 bases between the germline ends. The CDR3 consists of 15 residues. CDR3 sequence reads: CASSGPERGNQPQHF. Written as DNA, the CDR3 is TGTGCCAGCAGTGGACCAGAGCGGGGCAATCAGCCCCAGCATTTT.